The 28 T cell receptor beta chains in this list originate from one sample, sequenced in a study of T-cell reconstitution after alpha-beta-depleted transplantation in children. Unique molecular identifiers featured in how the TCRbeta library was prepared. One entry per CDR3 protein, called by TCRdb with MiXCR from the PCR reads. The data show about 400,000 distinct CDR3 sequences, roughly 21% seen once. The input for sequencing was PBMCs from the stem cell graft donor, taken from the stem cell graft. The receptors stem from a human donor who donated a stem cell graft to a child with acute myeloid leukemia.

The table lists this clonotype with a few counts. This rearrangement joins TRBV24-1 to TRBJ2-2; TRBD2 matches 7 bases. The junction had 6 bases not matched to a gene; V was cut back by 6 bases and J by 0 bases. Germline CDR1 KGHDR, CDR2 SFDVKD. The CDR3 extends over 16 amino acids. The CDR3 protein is CATSRKSGTNTGELFF. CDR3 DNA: TGTGCCACCAGTAGAAAAAGCGGGACGAACACCGGGGAGCTGTTTTTT.

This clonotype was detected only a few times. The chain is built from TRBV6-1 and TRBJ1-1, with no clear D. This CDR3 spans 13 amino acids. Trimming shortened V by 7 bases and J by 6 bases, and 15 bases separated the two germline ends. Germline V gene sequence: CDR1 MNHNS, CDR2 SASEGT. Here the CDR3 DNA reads TGTGCCAGCACCCTACCCGGGAGGGCTGAAGCTTTCTTT. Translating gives CASTLPGRAEAFF.

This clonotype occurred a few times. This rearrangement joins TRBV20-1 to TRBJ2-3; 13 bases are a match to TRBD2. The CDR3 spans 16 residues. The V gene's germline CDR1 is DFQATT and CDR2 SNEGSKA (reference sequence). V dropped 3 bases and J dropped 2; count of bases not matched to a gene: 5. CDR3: CSASPTSGRVTDTQYF. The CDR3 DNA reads TGCAGTGCTAGTCCTACTAGCGGGAGGGTCACAGATACGCAGTATTTT.

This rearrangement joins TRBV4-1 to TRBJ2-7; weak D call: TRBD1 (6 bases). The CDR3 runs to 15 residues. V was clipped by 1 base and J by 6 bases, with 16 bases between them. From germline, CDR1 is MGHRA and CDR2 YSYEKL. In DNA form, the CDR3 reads TGCGCCAGCAGCCAAGTAGAACAGGGTTTTCGCGAGCAGTACTTC. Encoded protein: CASSQVEQGFREQYF.

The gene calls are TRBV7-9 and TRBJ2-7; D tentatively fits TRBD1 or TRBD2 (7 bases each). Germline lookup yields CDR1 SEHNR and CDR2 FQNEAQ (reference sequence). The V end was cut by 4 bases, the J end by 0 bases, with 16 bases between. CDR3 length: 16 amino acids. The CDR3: CASSSQDRTSSYEQYF. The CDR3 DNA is TGTGCCAGCAGCTCACAGGACAGGACTAGCTCCTACGAGCAGTACTTC. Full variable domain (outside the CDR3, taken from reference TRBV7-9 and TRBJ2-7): DTGVSQNPRHKITKRGQNVTFRCDPISEHNRLYWYRQTLGQGPEFLTYFQNEAQLEKSRLLSDRFSAERPKGSFSTLEIQRTEQGDSAMYLCASSSQDRTSSYEQYFGPGTRLTVT.

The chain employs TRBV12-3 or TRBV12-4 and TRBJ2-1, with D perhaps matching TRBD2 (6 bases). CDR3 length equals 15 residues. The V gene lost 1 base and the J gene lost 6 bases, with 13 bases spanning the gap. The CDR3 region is CASSLGGLPSNEQFF. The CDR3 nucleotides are TGTGCCAGCAGTTTAGGGGGACTCCCCTCCAATGAGCAGTTCTTC.

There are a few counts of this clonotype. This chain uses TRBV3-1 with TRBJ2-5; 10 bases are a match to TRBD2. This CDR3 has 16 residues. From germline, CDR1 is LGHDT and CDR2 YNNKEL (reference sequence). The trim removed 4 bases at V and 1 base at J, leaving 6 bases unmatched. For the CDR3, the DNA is TGTGCCAGCAGCCCCGGACTAGCGGTTCGCCAAGAGACCCAGTACTTC. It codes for CASSPGLAVRQETQYF.

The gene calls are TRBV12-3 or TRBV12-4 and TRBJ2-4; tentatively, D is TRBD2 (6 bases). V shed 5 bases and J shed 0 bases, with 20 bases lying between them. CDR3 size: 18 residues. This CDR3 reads CASSTQYGGDLAKNIQYF. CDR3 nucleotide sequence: TGTGCCAGCAGTACACAGTACGGAGGGGACCTAGCCAAAAACATTCAGTACTTC.

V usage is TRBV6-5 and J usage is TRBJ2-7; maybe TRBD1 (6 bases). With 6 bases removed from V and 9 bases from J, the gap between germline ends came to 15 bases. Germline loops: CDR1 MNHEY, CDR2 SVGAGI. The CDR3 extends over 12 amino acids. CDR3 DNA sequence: TGTGCCAGCAGGAACGGCCAGGGGATGCAGTACTTC. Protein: CASRNGQGMQYF.

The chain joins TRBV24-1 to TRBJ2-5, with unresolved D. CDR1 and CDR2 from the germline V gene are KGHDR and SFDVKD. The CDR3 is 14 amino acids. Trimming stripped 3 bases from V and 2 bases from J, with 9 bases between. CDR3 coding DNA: TGTGCCACCAGTGATCGGACGGGTCAAGAGACCCAGTACTTC. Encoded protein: CATSDRTGQETQYF.

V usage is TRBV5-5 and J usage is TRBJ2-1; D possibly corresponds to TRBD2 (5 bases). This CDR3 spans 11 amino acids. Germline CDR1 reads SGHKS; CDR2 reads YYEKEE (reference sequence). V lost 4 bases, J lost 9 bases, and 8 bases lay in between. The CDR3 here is CASSLEGEQFF. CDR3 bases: TGTGCCAGCAGCCTAGAGGGTGAGCAGTTCTTC.

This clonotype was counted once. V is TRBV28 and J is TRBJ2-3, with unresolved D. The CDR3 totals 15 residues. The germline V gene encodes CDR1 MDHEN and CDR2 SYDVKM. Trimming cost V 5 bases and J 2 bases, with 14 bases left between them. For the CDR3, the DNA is TGTGCCAGCAGTACTCCCCTAGTACCCACAGATACGCAGTATTTT. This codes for CASSTPLVPTDTQYF.

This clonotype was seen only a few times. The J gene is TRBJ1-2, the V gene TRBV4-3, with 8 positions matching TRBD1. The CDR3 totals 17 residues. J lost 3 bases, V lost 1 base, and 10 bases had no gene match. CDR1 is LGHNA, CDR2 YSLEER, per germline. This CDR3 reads CASSQADLRQGYYGYTF. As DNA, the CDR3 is TGCGCCAGCAGCCAAGCGGATCTTAGACAGGGGTACTATGGCTACACCTTC.

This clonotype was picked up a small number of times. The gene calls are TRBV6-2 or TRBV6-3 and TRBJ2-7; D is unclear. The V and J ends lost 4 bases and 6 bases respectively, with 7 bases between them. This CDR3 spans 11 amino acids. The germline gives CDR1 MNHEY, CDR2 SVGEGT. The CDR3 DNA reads TGTGCCAGCAGTTTGAATCTCGAGCAGTACTTC. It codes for CASSLNLEQYF.

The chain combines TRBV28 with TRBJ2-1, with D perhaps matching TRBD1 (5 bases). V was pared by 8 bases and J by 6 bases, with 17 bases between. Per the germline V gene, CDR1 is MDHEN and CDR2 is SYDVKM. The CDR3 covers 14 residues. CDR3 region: CASRLEAGRNEQFF. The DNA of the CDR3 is TGTGCCAGCCGCCTCGAAGCAGGGCGCAATGAGCAGTTCTTC.

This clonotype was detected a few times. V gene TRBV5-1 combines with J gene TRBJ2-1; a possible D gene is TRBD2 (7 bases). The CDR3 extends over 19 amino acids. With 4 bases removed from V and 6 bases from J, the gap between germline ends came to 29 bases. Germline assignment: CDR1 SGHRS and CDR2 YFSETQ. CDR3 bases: TGCGCCAGCAGCCGACTATGGGGGGCGGGAGCTGTTGTTAGCAATGAGCAGTTCTTC. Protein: CASSRLWGAGAVVSNEQFF.

CDR3 residues: CASNERASGIAYEQYF. For the CDR3, the DNA is TGTGCCAGCAATGAGCGGGCTAGCGGGATCGCCTACGAGCAGTACTTC. The chain recombines TRBV6-1 with TRBJ2-7; 9 bases map to TRBD2. With 7 bases clipped from V and 2 bases from J, the junction kept 12 bases outside the gene matches. CDR1 and CDR2 (germline): MNHNS, SASEGT. The CDR3 totals 16 residues.

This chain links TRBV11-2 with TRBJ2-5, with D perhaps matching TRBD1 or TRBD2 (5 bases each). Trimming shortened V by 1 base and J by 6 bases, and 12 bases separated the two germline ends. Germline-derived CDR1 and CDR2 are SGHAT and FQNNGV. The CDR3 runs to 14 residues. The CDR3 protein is CASSLVKGRKTQYF. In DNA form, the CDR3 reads TGTGCCAGCAGCTTAGTGAAGGGACGGAAGACCCAGTACTTC.

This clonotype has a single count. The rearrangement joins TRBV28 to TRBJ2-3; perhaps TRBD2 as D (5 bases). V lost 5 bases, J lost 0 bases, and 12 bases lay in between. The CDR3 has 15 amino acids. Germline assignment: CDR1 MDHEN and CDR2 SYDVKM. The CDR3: CASSPPRGSTDTQYF. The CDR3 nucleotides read TGTGCCAGCAGTCCCCCCCGCGGGAGCACAGATACGCAGTATTTT.

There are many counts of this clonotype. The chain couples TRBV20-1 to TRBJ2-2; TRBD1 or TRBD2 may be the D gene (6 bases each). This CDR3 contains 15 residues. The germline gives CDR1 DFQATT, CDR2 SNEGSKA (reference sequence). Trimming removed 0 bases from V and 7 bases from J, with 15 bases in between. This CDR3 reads CSARDLARGDGELFF. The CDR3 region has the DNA TGCAGTGCTAGAGATCTCGCTAGGGGGGACGGGGAGCTGTTTTTT.

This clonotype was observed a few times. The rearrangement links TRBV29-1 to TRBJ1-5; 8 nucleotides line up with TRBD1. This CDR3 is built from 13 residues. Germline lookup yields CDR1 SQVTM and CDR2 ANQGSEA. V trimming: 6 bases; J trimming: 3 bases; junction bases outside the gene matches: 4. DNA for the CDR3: TGCAGCGTATCCAGGGGGCTCAATCAGCCCCAGCATTTT. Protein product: CSVSRGLNQPQHF.

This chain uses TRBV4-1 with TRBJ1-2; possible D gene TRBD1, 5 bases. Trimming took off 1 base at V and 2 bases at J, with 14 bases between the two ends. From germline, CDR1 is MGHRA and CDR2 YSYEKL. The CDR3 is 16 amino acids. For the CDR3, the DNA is TGCGCCAGCAGCCAAGGAGATTCCCGGGACAACTATGGCTACACCTTC. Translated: CASSQGDSRDNYGYTF.

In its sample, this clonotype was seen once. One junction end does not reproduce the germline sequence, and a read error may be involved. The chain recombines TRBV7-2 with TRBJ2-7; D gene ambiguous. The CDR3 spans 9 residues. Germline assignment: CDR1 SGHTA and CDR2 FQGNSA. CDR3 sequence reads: CASSSHFFF. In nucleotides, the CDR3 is TGTGCCAGCAGCTCTCACTTCTTCTTC.

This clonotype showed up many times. The CDR3 bases are TGTGCCAGCAGGATGCGGGGAAACACCATATATTTT. Its protein product is CASRMRGNTIYF. The chain carries TRBV12-3 or TRBV12-4 and TRBJ1-3, with D unclear. The CDR3 loop spans 12 amino acids. The germline V and J ends were trimmed by 6 bases and 4 bases, with 7 bases remaining between them.

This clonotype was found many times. This CDR3 is CASSLALGGPTGGEQFF. CDR3 coding DNA: TGTGCCAGCAGTTTAGCGCTAGGCGGTCCCACCGGGGGTGAGCAGTTCTTC. This chain uses TRBV12-3 or TRBV12-4 with TRBJ2-1, with D maybe TRBD2 (6 bases). Trimming removed 0 bases at V and 9 bases at J, with 21 bases between. This CDR3 is built from 17 residues.

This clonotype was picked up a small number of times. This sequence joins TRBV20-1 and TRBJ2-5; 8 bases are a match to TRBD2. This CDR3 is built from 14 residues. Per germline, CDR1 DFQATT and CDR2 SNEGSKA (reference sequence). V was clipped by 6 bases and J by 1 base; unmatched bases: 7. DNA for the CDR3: TGCAGTGCCACGTTCGCGGGGGGCCAAGAGACCCAGTACTTC. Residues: CSATFAGGQETQYF.

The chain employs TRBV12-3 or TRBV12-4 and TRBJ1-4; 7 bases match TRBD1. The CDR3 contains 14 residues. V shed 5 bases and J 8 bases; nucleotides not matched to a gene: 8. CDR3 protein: CASSPRQGQEKLFF. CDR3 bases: TGTGCCAGCAGTCCTCGACAGGGACAAGAAAAACTGTTTTTT.

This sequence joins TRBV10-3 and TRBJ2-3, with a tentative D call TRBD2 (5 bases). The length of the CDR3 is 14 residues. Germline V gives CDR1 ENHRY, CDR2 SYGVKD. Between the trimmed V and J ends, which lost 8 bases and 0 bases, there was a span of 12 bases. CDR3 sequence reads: CAIGRGQSTDTQYF. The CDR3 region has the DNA TGTGCCATCGGGCGAGGGCAGAGCACAGATACGCAGTATTTT.